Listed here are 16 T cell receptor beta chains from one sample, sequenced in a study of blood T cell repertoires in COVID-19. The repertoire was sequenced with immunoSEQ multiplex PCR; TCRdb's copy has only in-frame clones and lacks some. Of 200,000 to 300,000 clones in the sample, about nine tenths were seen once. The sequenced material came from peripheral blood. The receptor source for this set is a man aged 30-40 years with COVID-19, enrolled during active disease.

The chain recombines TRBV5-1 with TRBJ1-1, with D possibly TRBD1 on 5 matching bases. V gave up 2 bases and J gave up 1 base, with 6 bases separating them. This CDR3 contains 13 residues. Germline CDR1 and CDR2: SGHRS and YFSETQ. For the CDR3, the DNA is TGCGCCAGCAGCTTCACAGGGAACACTGAAGCTTTCTTT. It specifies CASSFTGNTEAFF. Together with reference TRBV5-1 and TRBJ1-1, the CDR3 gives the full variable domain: KAGVTQTPRYLIKTRGQQVTLSCSPISGHRSVSWYQQTPGQGLQFLFEYFSETQRNKGNFPGRFSGRQFSNSRSEMNVSTLELGDSALYLCASSFTGNTEAFFGQGTRLTVV.

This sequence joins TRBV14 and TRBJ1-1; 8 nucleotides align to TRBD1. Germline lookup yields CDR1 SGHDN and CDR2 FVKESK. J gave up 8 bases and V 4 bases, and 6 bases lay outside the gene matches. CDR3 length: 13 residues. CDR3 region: CASSLLTGEEAFF. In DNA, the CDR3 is TGTGCCAGCAGCCTGCTGACAGGGGAGGAAGCTTTCTTT.

For the CDR3, the DNA is TGTGCCAGCAGCGTAGGGGCCCAAGGCAACGAGCAGTACTTC. As protein: CASSVGAQGNEQYF. The V and J genes are TRBV9 and TRBJ2-7; D unresolved. V was trimmed by 0 bases and J by 5 bases, leaving 12 bases between them. The germline V gene has CDR1 SGDLS and CDR2 YYNGEE. The CDR3 loop spans 14 amino acids.

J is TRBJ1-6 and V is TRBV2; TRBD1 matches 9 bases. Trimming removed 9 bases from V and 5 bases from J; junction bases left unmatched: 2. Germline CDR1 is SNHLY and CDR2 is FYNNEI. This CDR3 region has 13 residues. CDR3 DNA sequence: TGTGCCAGGAGGACAGGGGATAATTCACCCCTCCACTTT. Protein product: CARRTGDNSPLHF. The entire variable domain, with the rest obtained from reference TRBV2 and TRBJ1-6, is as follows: EPEVTQTPSHQVTQMGQEVILRCVPISNHLYFYWYRQILGQKVEFLVSFYNNEISEKSEIFDDQFSVERPDGSNFTLKIRSTKLEDSAMYFCARRTGDNSPLHFGNGTRLTVT.

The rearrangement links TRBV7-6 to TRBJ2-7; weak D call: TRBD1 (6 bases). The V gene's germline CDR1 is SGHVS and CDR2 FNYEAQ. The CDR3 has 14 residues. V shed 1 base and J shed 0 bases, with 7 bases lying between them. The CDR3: CASSLEGGSYEQYF. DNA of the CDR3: TGTGCCAGCAGCTTAGAAGGGGGCTCCTACGAGCAGTACTTC.

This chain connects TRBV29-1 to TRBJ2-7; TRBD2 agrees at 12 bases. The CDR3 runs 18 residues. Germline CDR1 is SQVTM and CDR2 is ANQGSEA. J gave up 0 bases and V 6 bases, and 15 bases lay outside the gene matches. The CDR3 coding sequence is TGCAGCGTCCGTAATCCGACTAGCGGGGGCCCGAGCTCCTACGAGCAGTACTTC. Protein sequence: CSVRNPTSGGPSSYEQYF.

CDR3 loop: CASSPPGRGILEQYF. CDR3 DNA: TGTGCCAGCTCACCACCCGGACGGGGGATTCTGGAGCAGTACTTC. This chain connects TRBV18 to TRBJ2-7, with a possible D match to TRBD2 (6 bases). Germline loops: CDR1 KGHSH, CDR2 LQKENI. This CDR3 is 15 amino acids long. V was shortened by 0 bases and J by 7 bases, with 16 bases between the two germline ends.

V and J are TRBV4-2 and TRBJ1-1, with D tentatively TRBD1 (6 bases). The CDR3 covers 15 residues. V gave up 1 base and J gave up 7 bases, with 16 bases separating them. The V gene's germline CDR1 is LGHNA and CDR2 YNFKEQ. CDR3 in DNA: TGTGCCAGCAGCCAAGTGGCTTGGGGGCCTGGTGAAGCTTTCTTT. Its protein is CASSQVAWGPGEAFF.

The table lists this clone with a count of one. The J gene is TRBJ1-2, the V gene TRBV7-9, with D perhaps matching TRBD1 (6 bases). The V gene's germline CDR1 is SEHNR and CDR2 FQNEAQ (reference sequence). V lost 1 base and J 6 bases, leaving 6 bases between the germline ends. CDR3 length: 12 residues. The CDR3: CASSLDRDGYTF. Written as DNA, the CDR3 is TGTGCCAGCAGCTTAGACAGGGATGGCTACACCTTC.

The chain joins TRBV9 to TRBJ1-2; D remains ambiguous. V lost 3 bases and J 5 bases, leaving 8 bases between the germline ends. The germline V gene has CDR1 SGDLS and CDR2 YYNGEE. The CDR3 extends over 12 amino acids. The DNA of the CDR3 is TGTGCCAGCAGCGGGGGAGGGTATGGCTACACCTTC. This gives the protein CASSGGGYGYTF.

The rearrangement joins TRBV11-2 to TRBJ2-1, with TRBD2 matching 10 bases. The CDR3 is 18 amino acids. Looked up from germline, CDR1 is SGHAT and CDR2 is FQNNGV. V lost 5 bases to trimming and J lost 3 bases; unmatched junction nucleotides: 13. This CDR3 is CASSLWGASGGRYNEQFF. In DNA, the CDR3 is TGTGCCAGCAGCCTCTGGGGGGCTAGCGGGGGCCGCTACAATGAGCAGTTCTTC.

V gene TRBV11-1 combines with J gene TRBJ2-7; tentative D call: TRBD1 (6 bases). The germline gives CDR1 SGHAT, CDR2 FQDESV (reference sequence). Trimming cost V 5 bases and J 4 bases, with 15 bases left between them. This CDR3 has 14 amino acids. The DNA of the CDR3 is TGTGCCAGCAGCGACATACCGGGACATTACGAGCAGTACTTC. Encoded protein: CASSDIPGHYEQYF.

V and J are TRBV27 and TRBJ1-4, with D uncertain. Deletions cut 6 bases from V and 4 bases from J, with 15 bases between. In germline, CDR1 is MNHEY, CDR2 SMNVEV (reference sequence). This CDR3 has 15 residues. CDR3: CASSLSGRHNEKLFF. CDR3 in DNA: TGTGCCAGCAGCCTCTCAGGCCGTCATAATGAAAAACTGTTTTTT.

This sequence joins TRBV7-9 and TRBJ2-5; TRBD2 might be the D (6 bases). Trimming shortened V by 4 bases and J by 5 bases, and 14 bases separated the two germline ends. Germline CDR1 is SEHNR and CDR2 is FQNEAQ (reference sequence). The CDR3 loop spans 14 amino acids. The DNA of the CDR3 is TGTGCCAGCAGCTCGCATGATGGGGGGGAGACCCAGTACTTC. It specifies CASSSHDGGETQYF.

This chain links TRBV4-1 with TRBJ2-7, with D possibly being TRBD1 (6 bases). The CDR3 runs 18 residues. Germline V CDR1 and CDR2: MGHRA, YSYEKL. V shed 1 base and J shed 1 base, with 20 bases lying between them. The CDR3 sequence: CASSQASGRTANSYEQYF. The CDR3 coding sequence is TGCGCCAGCAGCCAAGCGTCGGGCCGGACAGCTAATTCCTACGAGCAGTACTTC.

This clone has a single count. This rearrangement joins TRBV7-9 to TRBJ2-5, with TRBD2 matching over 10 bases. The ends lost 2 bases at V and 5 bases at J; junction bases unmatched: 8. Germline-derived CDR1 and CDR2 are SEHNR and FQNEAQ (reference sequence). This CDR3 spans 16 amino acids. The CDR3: CASSLLPSGGAETQYF. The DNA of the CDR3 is TGTGCCAGCAGCTTATTACCCAGCGGGGGGGCGGAGACCCAGTACTTC.